This TCR beta chain emerged from a study of T cell clones after liver transplantation. About the research overall: Pre-transplant mixed lymphocyte reactions yielded third-party-reactive TCRbeta sequences as comparators for graft-donor-reactive sequences.

Study-level results: Donor-reactive sequences fell more than third party-reactive ones, suggesting partial deletion.

Measured with immunoSEQ multiplex PCR; TCRdb has only the in-frame clones, and not every one. The table has about 51,000 clones, roughly nine tenths seen once. Only one count was recorded for this clone. Its antigen remains unknown. The length of the CDR3 is 17 residues. Germline-derived CDR1 and CDR2 are MDHEN and SYDVKM. Trimming removed 5 bases from V and 3 bases from J; junction bases left unmatched: 10. The chain links TRBV28 to TRBJ2-2; the match to TRBD2 covers 9 bases. The source was CD8+ T cells from blood, collected 12 months after liver transplant. This TCR came from a human patient who received a liver transplant. T cells may partly derive from the graft donor. CDR3 residues: CASSHLAGSPHTGELFF. DNA for the CDR3: TGTGCCAGCAGTCACCTAGCGGGATCCCCCCACACCGGGGAGCTGTTTTTT.